The 3 T cell receptor beta chains below were found in one sample sequenced in a study of regulatory T cells in long-lasting Graves disease. Through Arm-PCR of CDR3 regions and iRepertoire HTBI primers, TCR beta libraries were built. TCRdb ran MiXCR on the multiplex PCR reads and lists one entry per CDR3 protein. The sample consists of fewer than 650,000 distinct CDR3 sequences, roughly 15% of them appearing once. Described time point: newly diagnosed GD, antithyroid drugs for less than 3 months. PBMC RNA was the source of the TCR library. These data also formed part of another study, on T cells in Graves' hyperthyroidism and ophthalmopathy.

This material consisted of peripheral blood mononuclear cells (PBMCs), taken at new diagnosis, from a patient treated with antithyroid drugs. These receptors all stem from a woman in her 30s with Graves disease.

This clonotype was picked up many times. The J gene is TRBJ2-7, the V gene TRBV7-8, with D maybe TRBD1 (6 bases). Trimming took off 6 bases at V and 4 bases at J, with 13 bases between the two ends. The CDR3 is made up of 13 amino acids. In germline, CDR1 is SGHVS, CDR2 FQNEAQ. CDR3 residues: CASSDPTGYEQYF. The CDR3 DNA follows: TGTGCCAGCAGTGACCCGACAGGATACGAGCAGTACTTC.

The table lists this clonotype with many counts. The V gene is TRBV6-1, the J gene TRBJ1-1, with D perhaps matching TRBD1 (5 bases). Germline-derived CDR1 and CDR2 are MNHNS and SASEGT. The CDR3 is 14 residues long. CDR3 residues: CASCVWEGSTEAFF. In nucleotides, the CDR3 is TGTGCTAGCTGCGTTTGGGAGGGGTCCACTGAAGCTTTCTTT.

This sequence joins TRBV5-5 and TRBJ2-1; TRBD1 matches 8 bases. The CDR3 loop spans 14 amino acids. Germline V gene data show CDR1 as SGHKS and CDR2 as YYEKEE (reference sequence). V lost 0 bases, J lost 8 bases, and 4 bases stayed unmatched. CDR3 coding DNA: TGTGCCAGCAGCTTGGGGACAGGGATCTATGAGCAGTTCTTC. Its protein is CASSLGTGIYEQFF.